A single sample gave rise to the 23 T cell receptor beta chains below, sequenced in a study of blood T cell repertoires in COVID-19. TCRdb keeps only in-frame clones here, not all; method: immunoSEQ multiplex PCR. The sample has approximately 240,000 clones, 80% to 85% seen once. The specimen sequenced was peripheral blood. The receptors were gathered from a woman in her sixties or seventies with acute or convalescent COVID-19.

The V gene is TRBV9, the J gene TRBJ2-3; perhaps TRBD2 as D (6 bases). The V end was cut by 3 bases, the J end by 3 bases, with 8 bases between. In germline, CDR1 is SGDLS, CDR2 YYNGEE. The CDR3 is 13 amino acids. The CDR3 DNA is TGTGCCAGCAGCGGACGGGGGACAGATACGCAGTATTTT. Its protein product is CASSGRGTDTQYF.

The chain joins TRBV29-1 to TRBJ2-1; unclear D gene. The CDR3 runs 14 residues. Trimming shortened V by 2 bases and J by 1 base, and 9 bases separated the two germline ends. The germline gives CDR1 SQVTM, CDR2 ANQGSEA. The CDR3 reads CSVESKTSYNEQFF. CDR3 bases: TGCAGCGTTGAATCTAAGACTTCCTACAATGAGCAGTTCTTC.

This clone was observed a few times. The J gene is TRBJ1-2, the V gene TRBV10-3; D perhaps matches TRBD1 (5 bases). Germline V gives CDR1 ENHRY, CDR2 SYGVKD. V lost 2 bases and J lost 2, with 12 bases in between. CDR3 length: 15 amino acids. The CDR3 DNA reads as TGTGCCATCAGTGAGACGTTATCAGGGAACTATGGCTACACCTTC. It codes for CAISETLSGNYGYTF.

This clone appeared a single time. The chain carries TRBV6-1 and TRBJ1-1; D is perhaps TRBD1 (5 bases). Between the trimmed V and J ends, which lost 3 bases and 5 bases, there was a span of 10 bases. From germline, CDR1 is MNHNS and CDR2 SASEGT. The CDR3 spans 13 residues. The chain's CDR3 is CASSDNQGTEAFF. As DNA, the CDR3 is TGTGCCAGCAGTGACAACCAGGGAACTGAAGCTTTCTTT.

The table lists this clone with a count of one. In the same sample, other DNA sequences code for this CDR3. The CDR3 region has the DNA TGCGCCAGCAGTCTTCCGTCAGAGACCCAGTACTTC. This sequence encodes CASSLPSETQYF. The V and J genes are TRBV5-1 and TRBJ2-5; D is unresolved. Between the trimmed V and J ends, which lost 5 bases and 4 bases, there was a span of 9 bases. Per germline, CDR1 SGHRS and CDR2 YFSETQ. The CDR3 has 12 residues.

CDR3 region: CASSLALAVSDEQYF. In nucleotides, the CDR3 is TGCGCCAGCAGCTTGGCACTAGCAGTATCGGACGAGCAGTACTTC. This sequence joins TRBV5-1 and TRBJ2-7; D might be TRBD2 (6 bases). Germline lookup yields CDR1 SGHRS and CDR2 YFSETQ. V dropped 0 bases and J dropped 5 bases, with 15 bases sitting between them. The CDR3 contains 15 residues.

The rearrangement links TRBV3-1 (or the pseudogene TRBV3-2) to TRBJ1-3, with 8 bases aligning to TRBD1. The germline V gene has CDR1 LGHDT and CDR2 YNNKEL (reference sequence). Germline trimming cut 4 bases from V and 0 bases from J; bases unmatched to any gene: 5. The CDR3 is made up of 16 amino acids. For the CDR3, the DNA is TGTGCCAGCAGCCGGAGACAGGGGACCTCTGGAAACACCATATATTTT. Translated, it gives CASSRRQGTSGNTIYF.

As for this clone: Other nucleotide sequences from this sample produce the same CDR3. The chain couples TRBV7-3 to TRBJ1-1; D remains unclear. Germline CDR1 is SGHTA and CDR2 is FQGTGA. Trimming shortened V by 2 bases and J by 1 base, and 5 bases separated the two germline ends. The CDR3 contains 13 residues. CDR3 sequence reads: CASSLRGNTEAFF. The CDR3 DNA reads TGTGCCAGCAGCTTACGAGGGAACACTGAAGCTTTCTTT.

The chain uses TRBV19 and TRBJ1-1, with 7 nucleotides matching TRBD1. In germline, CDR1 is LNHDA, CDR2 SQIVND (reference sequence). Germline trimming cut 4 bases from V and 4 bases from J; bases unmatched to any gene: 3. The CDR3 sequence is 13 residues long. CDR3 loop: CASSNTGVTEAFF. DNA of the CDR3: TGTGCCAGTAGTAATACAGGGGTCACTGAAGCTTTCTTT.

This chain links TRBV30 with TRBJ2-4, with unresolved D. The germline V gene has CDR1 GTSNPN and CDR2 SVGIG (reference sequence). V gave up 8 bases and J gave up 2 bases, with 22 bases separating them. This CDR3 comprises 16 residues. In DNA form, the CDR3 reads TGTGCCGCAACGACGACCCATCGGAGACCCAAAAACATTCAGTACTTC. Amino acids: CAATTTHRRPKNIQYF.

The CDR3 sequence: CASNRDYSNQPQHF. In DNA form, the CDR3 reads TGTGCCAGCAATCGCGACTATAGCAATCAGCCCCAGCATTTT. The chain employs TRBV6-5 and TRBJ1-5; D gene uncertain. This CDR3 is built from 14 residues. Germline values: CDR1 MNHEY, CDR2 SVGAGI. The V and J ends lost 7 bases and 0 bases respectively, with 10 bases between them.

This chain links TRBV19 with TRBJ1-5; 9 nucleotides match TRBD1. The CDR3 sequence is 15 residues long. The ends lost 7 bases at V and 4 bases at J; junction bases unmatched: 8. Germline CDR1 LNHDA, CDR2 SQIVND (reference sequence). This CDR3 is CASKDRGLANQPQHF. The CDR3 DNA reads as TGTGCCAGTAAGGACAGGGGCTTGGCAAATCAGCCCCAGCATTTT.

The CDR3 DNA follows: TGTGCCAGCAGCGTAGGAGGGGGCGGAACCTCCTACAATGAGCAGTTCTTC. As protein: CASSVGGGGTSYNEQFF. V and J are TRBV9 and TRBJ2-1; 7 nucleotides align to TRBD1. V gave up 0 bases and J gave up 0 bases; unmatched junction bases: 6. The length of the CDR3 is 17 residues. The germline gives CDR1 SGDLS, CDR2 YYNGEE.

This sequence joins TRBV7-3 and TRBJ2-5; D unresolved. V lost 4 bases and J 5 bases, leaving 11 bases between the germline ends. This CDR3 has 13 amino acids. The V gene's germline CDR1 is SGHTA and CDR2 FQGTGA. CDR3 nucleotide sequence: TGTGCCAGCAGCTCAAAGGCGAGGGAGACCCAGTACTTC. Amino acid sequence: CASSSKARETQYF.

This clone has just one count. This chain uses TRBV2 with TRBJ2-7; TRBD1 matches 7 bases. There are 15 residues in the CDR3. Germline assignment: CDR1 SNHLY and CDR2 FYNNEI. With V trimmed by 6 bases and J by 0 bases, 8 bases remained unmatched. CDR3 nucleotides: TGTGCCAGCAGGGAAACAGGGGCTGTCTCCTACGAGCAGTACTTC. Translated, it gives CASRETGAVSYEQYF. The complete variable domain, with remaining parts taken from reference TRBV2 and TRBJ2-7, reads EPEVTQTPSHQVTQMGQEVILRCVPISNHLYFYWYRQILGQKVEFLVSFYNNEISEKSEIFDDQFSVERPDGSNFTLKIRSTKLEDSAMYFCASRETGAVSYEQYFGPGTRLTVT.

This clone has a single count. The V gene is TRBV7-2, the J gene TRBJ1-1, with D maybe TRBD1 (5 bases). CDR1 SGHTA and CDR2 FQGNSA come from the germline V gene. V lost 7 bases to trimming and J lost 1 base, with 10 bases between them. This CDR3 spans 13 amino acids. CDR3 sequence reads: CASIKTANTEAFF. The CDR3 DNA follows: TGTGCCAGCATCAAGACAGCGAACACTGAAGCTTTCTTT.

This chain links TRBV18 with TRBJ2-7, with 16 nucleotides matching TRBD2. With 6 bases clipped from V and 3 bases from J, the junction kept 11 bases outside the gene matches. Per the germline V gene, CDR1 is KGHSH and CDR2 is LQKENI. The CDR3 runs 18 residues. CDR3 protein: CASSRGTSGGANNYEQYF. The CDR3 nucleotides read TGTGCCAGCTCCAGAGGGACTAGCGGGGGGGCCAACAACTACGAGCAGTACTTC.

CDR3 in DNA: TGTGCCAGCAGCCAAGTTCAGGGTGATTCACCCCTCCACTTT. It translates to CASSQVQGDSPLHF. V is TRBV3-1 (or the pseudogene TRBV3-2) and J is TRBJ1-6, with D possibly TRBD1 on 5 matching bases. The CDR3 covers 14 residues. CDR1 LGHDT and CDR2 YNNKEL come from the germline V gene (reference sequence). Deletions cut 1 base from V and 8 bases from J, with 9 bases between.

V usage is TRBV6-5 and J usage is TRBJ2-7; 12 nucleotides agree with TRBD2. J lost 3 bases, V lost 5 bases, and 2 bases had no gene match. This CDR3 spans 14 amino acids. Germline V gene data show CDR1 as MNHEY and CDR2 as SVGAGI. The CDR3: CASSKGLAGYEQYF. CDR3 nucleotides: TGTGCCAGCAGTAAGGGACTAGCGGGCTACGAGCAGTACTTC.

This clone was observed once. The chain combines TRBV5-4 with TRBJ2-3, with D possibly being TRBD2 (7 bases). The V gene's germline CDR1 is SGHNT and CDR2 YYREEE (reference sequence). Trimming shortened V by 0 bases and J by 6 bases, and 17 bases separated the two germline ends. This CDR3 contains 16 residues. Here the CDR3 reads CASSLDRRGASDTQYF. As DNA, the CDR3 is TGTGCCAGCAGCTTGGATCGTCGGGGGGCATCCGATACGCAGTATTTT.

The chain links TRBV27 to TRBJ1-5, with D perhaps matching TRBD1 (6 bases). V gave up 2 bases and J gave up 8 bases, with 13 bases separating them. Germline CDR1 is MNHEY and CDR2 is SMNVEV (reference sequence). This CDR3 region has 14 residues. CDR3 sequence reads: CASSLDHSGEPQHF. CDR3 bases: TGTGCCAGCAGTTTAGACCATTCAGGGGAGCCCCAGCATTTT.

The gene calls are TRBV4-2 and TRBJ1-3; D uncertain. The germline gives CDR1 LGHNA, CDR2 YNFKEQ. V was pared by 0 bases and J by 8 bases, with 8 bases between. The length of the CDR3 is 13 residues. In nucleotides, the CDR3 is TGTGCCAGCAGCCAAGATTTTAGCTACACCATATATTTT. This codes for CASSQDFSYTIYF.

For this clone: One end of the junction does not line up with germline, which may come from a read error. The chain has TRBV20-1 and TRBJ2-5; 13 bases agree with TRBD2. The CDR3 is 15 residues long. Germline CDR1 is DFQATT and CDR2 is SNEGSKA (reference sequence). CDR3 sequence reads: CSASMGLAGQGTQYF. The CDR3 bases are TGCAGTGCCAGTATGGGACTAGCGGGGCAAGGGACCCAGTACTTC.